This TCR beta chain was sequenced during a study of Ad26.COV2.S vaccination and SARS-CoV-2 variants. Germline CDR1 reads LGHDT; CDR2 reads YNNKEL (reference sequence). CDR3 length equals 14 residues. V shed 4 bases, J shed 4 bases, and the junction held 3 bases outside the gene matches. Treatment given: 15 to 20 received Ad26.COV2.S at low or high dose, single or two shots; several received placebo; per-sample allocation not given. Day 63 after the first vaccine or placebo injection was the time point for sampling. Data came from immunoSEQ multiplex PCR; TCRdb stores just in-frame clones and leaves some out. This sample yields approximately 410,000 clones, of which 80% to 95% are seen a single time; about 1.7% belongs to the top ten.

Sequencing used peripheral blood, obtained in a trial of Ad26.COV2.S vaccine versus placebo. The chain is built from TRBV3-1 (or the pseudogene TRBV3-2) and TRBJ2-7; 11 bases fit TRBD2. The sequence was collected from a person between 18 and 59 years old who received the Ad26.COV2.S COVID-19 vaccine or a placebo. The CDR3 loop reads CASSPGTSGYEQYF. The CDR3 DNA sequence: TGTGCCAGCAGCCCCGGGACTAGCGGATACGAGCAGTACTTC.